Listed below are T cell receptor beta chains from one sample, sequenced in a study of CD8 T cells in Susac syndrome. TCRdb fed the immunoSEQ multiplex PCR reads into MiXCR, producing one record per CDR3 protein. The data contain about 81,000 distinct CDR3 sequences, over 85% of them seen just once; the ten biggest clones take up about 0.9%. Material for sequencing was CD8+ T cells from PBMCs. The receptors stem from a human donor with Susac syndrome. The conserved cysteine and the conserved F or W are not part of the CDR3 here. D genes are given only for firm matches. Clone size is stated in some rows and not others, as once, few, many or a class when expanded.

j_call,clone_size,d_call,v_call,cdr3_aa
TRBJ2-3,.,.,TRBV29-1,SVEDKGVGSTDTQY
TRBJ1-3,.,.,TRBV30,AWSVGTVDSGNTIY
TRBJ2-7,.,TRBD1,TRBV7-9,ASSLMTGQAYEQY
TRBJ1-2,once,TRBD1,TRBV7-2,ASTFLGTGGYT
TRBJ2-4,.,.,TRBV7-8,ASSLRQDGDLAKNIQY
TRBJ2-5,.,TRBD1,TRBV12-3/TRBV12-4,ASSTTGGLRWGQETQY
TRBJ1-5,.,.,TRBV29-1,SVAGGPIGDQPQH
TRBJ2-7,.,TRBD2,TRBV6-5,ASSYSPMTSGYEQY
TRBJ2-5,.,TRBD2,TRBV12-3/TRBV12-4,ASSLASGGNQETQY
TRBJ2-7,.,.,TRBV5-6,ASSLAVNFEQY
TRBJ2-3,once,TRBD1,TRBV7-8,ASTRKSSGGVGTDTQY
TRBJ2-7,.,.,TRBV6-5,AVSQQAAYEQY
TRBJ2-5,.,.,TRBV15,ATSSWGRQETQY
TRBJ2-7,once,.,TRBV7-9,ASSSSGTSNEQY
TRBJ2-1,.,TRBD1,TRBV6-1,ASSDGGDRGLYNEQF
TRBJ2-5,.,.,TRBV2,ASSNHQPQRETQY
TRBJ2-7,.,.,TRBV5-1,ASSLDQGTSYEQY
TRBJ2-6,.,.,TRBV4-1,ASSPTGANVLT
TRBJ2-2,.,.,TRBV7-9,ASSPRSGELF
TRBJ2-1,.,TRBD2,TRBV7-9,ASSLSRGLGTHEQF
TRBJ2-7,.,.,TRBV9,ASSVAFDSGYEQY